This paragraph reports one T cell receptor beta chain. Its recognized antigen is unknown. No clone much larger than this one lies a single base away; base qualities are absent. The sample comes from a study of vaccination and CD4 T cells after COVID-19 (dated by TCRdb to between 2021 and 2024). Notes on the research overall: Every convalescent patient had a positive nasal swab PCR test for SARS-CoV-2, with mild disease in under ten patients and severe disease in one. The time from the second vaccine dose to post-vaccine blood sampling had a median of roughly 72 days and ranged from roughly 12 to 250 days. The convalescent cohort comprised six males and four females, including two Hispanic individuals, seven Caucasians, two Asians and one multiracial person. Participants received two doses of either the Pfizer-BioNTech BNT162b2 vaccine (n=8) or the Moderna mRNA-1273 vaccine (n=2). In roughly 11 COVID-19 convalescent patients and a few infection-naive healthy vaccine recipients, the spike-specific CD4+ TCR repertoire before mRNA vaccination was compared with the repertoire after mRNA vaccination. For stimulating the cultures, overlapping spike peptide pools were used, derived from SARS-CoV-2 as well as from the common cold coronaviruses HCoV-NL63, HCoV-OC43 and HCoV-229E. Control cultures received a CEFX viral epitope pool as the positive control, an HIV-1 Nef peptide pool as the negative control, or no peptide. Post-COVID blood samples were collected from convalescent patients a median of about 92 days after diagnosis, with a range of roughly 30 to 170 days. Broad study findings and their caveats: Among convalescent patients, a median roughly 84% of the SARS-CoV-2-reactive clones seen after vaccination appeared only after vaccination, which suggests priming specific to the vaccine. Of the vaccine-specific clones found in convalescent patients, nearly all (304 of 307) were mono-reactive for SARS-CoV-2 spike instead of being cross-reactive with common cold coronaviruses. Only a relatively small number of convalescent patients were included in the study, and early timepoints following natural infection were not analyzed. The median number of SARS-CoV-2-reactive clonotypes rose from around 21 after infection to some 37 after vaccination, but the change was not significant.

For CDR1 and CDR2, the germline V gene lists SGDLS and YYNGEE. Between the V and J ends, shortened by 0 bases and 2 bases respectively, the junction contains 6 bases. The CDR3 spans 14 residues, from the cysteine through the phenylalanine. The sequence is cut down to CDR3 DNA, 42 bases in frame from base 1. The treatment or condition label on this specimen signifies: approximately 11-day PBMC culture with coronavirus spike peptide pools or control peptides (ViraFEST assay). To expand antigen-specific T cells with peptide pools and then pick out the expanded clonotypes through TCR sequencing, the study relied on the ViraFEST assay. Positive SARS-CoV-2 PCR tests in the convalescent patients dated from March to December 2020, before Alpha, Beta and Delta variants emerged in the United States. Over 1.5 million PBMCs per well were cultured in IMDM with roughly 5% human AB serum and roughly 9.3 IU/ml IL-2, plus 10 ug/ml peptide pools. On days 3 and 7, half of the culture medium was replaced with fresh IL-2-containing medium. After 10 to 11 days of culture, CD4+ T cells were isolated by negative selection using the EasySep CD4+ T cell isolation kit. Ficoll-Paque Plus gradient centrifugation was used to isolate PBMCs from whole blood, and the isolated PBMCs were then either used fresh or cryopreserved at -140C. Each culture condition was generally run in triplicate wells.

The method was PCR. At the Johns Hopkins FTIC core, DNA from the cultured CD4+ T cells underwent TCR sequencing with the Oncomine TCR Beta short-read assay. The QIAamp micro DNA kit was used to extract genomic DNA from the cultured CD4+ T cells. The Oncomine TCR Beta libraries from cultured CD4+ T cells were pooled using unique dual indexes and then sequenced on an Illumina iSeq 100. Under the source paper's analysis protocol: Non-productive sequences were filtered out, and CDR3s that did not start with C, did not end with F or W, or were shorter than 7 amino acids were discarded. Antigen-specific clonotypes were identified using the MANAFEST web application through comparison of peptide-stimulated wells with reference and other culture wells. For a clone to be called positive, the clone needed an FDR below 0.05, an odds ratio above 5, and a productive frequency above 0.1% in at least two of three replicate wells. Cross-reactive clonotypes were defined as significantly expanded in both SARS-CoV-2 spike wells and at least one common cold coronavirus spike condition. Levenshtein distances (stringdist) and unrooted phylogenetic trees (ape) in R version 3.6.1 were used to assess CDR3 homology. TCRdb took the public reads, trimmed them with fastp at Q25, ran MiXCR for clone calling and kept in-frame beta chains. Under each unique CDR3 protein, matching rows form one entry showing the most common genes and DNA. The V and J calls, along with clone size, are taken from TCRdb and not from the paper's own processing. Present in this sample are some 17,000 distinct CDR3 sequences, about 43% of which were seen just once. The top ten constitute roughly 8.9% of the sample.

The sequence came from a human donor who had recovered from COVID-19. The sequence is built from TRBV9 and TRBJ2-4; no D gene is confidently identified. Sequencing was carried out using CD4+ T cells from blood, cultured in vitro. This receptor carries the CDR3 CASSVVGPKNIQYF. The DNA reads TGTGCCAGCAGCGTAGTAGGACCCAAAAACATTCAGTACTTC.